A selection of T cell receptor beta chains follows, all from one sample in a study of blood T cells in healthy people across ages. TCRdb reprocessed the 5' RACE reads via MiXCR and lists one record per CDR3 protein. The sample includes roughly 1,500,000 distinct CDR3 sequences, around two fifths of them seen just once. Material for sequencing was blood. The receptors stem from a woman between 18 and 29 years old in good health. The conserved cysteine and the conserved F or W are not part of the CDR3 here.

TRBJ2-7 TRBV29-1 SVESLAAYNEQY
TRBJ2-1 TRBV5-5 ASSSGLAGGGVYNEQF
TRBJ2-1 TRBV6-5 ASSPNRGPNEQF
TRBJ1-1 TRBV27 ASSLDPGLINTEAF
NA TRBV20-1 SAPEGAAYEQY
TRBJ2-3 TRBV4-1 ASSQAEYRTDTQY
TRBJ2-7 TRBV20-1 SARDREEYYEQY
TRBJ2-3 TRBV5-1 ASSGAADSTDTQY
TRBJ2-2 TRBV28 ASSTITGELF
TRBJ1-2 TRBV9 ASSADRLTDGYT
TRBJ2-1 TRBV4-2 ASSQEGYEQF
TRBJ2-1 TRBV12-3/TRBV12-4 ASLARPFGGEQF
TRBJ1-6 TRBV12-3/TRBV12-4 ASSLTVEMDPLH
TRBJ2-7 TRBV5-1 ASSLGDGQTYEQY
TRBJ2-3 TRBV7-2 ASSFPVGLAGRGTDTQY
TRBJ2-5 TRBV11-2 ASSPIGGQDSVQQY